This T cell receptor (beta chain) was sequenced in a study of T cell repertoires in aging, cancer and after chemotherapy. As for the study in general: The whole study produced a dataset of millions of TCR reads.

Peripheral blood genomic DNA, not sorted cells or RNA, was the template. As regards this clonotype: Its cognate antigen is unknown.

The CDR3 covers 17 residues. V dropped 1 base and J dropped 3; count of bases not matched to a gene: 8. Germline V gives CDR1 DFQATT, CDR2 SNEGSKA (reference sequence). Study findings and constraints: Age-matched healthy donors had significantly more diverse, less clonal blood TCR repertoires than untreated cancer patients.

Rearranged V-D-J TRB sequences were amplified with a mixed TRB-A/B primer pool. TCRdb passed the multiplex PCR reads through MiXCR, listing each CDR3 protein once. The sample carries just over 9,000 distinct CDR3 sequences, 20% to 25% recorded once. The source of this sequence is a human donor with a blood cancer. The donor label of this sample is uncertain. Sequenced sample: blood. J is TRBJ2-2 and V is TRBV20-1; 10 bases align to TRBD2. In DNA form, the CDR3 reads TGCAGTGCTAGAGGGCTAGCGGGAGTATTGGACACCGGGGAGCTGTTTTTT. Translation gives CSARGLAGVLDTGELFF.